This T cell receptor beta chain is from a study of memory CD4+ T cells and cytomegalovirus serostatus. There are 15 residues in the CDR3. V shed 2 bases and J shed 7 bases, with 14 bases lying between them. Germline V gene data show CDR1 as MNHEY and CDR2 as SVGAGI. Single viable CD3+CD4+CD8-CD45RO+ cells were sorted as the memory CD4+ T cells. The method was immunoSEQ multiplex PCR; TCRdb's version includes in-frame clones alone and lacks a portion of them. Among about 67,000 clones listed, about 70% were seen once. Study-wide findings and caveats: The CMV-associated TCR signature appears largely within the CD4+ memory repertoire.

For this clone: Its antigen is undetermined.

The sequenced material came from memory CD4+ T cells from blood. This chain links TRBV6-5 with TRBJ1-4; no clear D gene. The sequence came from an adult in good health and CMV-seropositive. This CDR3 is CASSYRAHRSEKLFF. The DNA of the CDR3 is TGTGCCAGCAGTTACCGGGCCCATCGGAGTGAAAAACTGTTTTTT.